There are many counts of the clone carrying this T cell receptor (beta chain). Its antigen is undetermined. TCR beta CDR3 regions were amplified from RNA transcripts. During a first-round RT-PCR of the TCR CDR3, the HTBI primer set was used. TCRdb redid the calling of the multiplex PCR reads with MiXCR, one entry per CDR3 protein. The profile covers about 520,000 distinct CDR3 sequences, with around 22% appearing a single time and roughly 12% taken by the ten largest. The source of the sample is a study of T cells in Graves' hyperthyroidism and ophthalmopathy. Across the study: Any treatment followed the collection of peripheral blood at initial diagnosis.

The study excluded patients with uncontrolled infection, other autoimmune disease, pregnancy or lactation. V was clipped by 5 bases and J by 2 bases, with 15 bases between them. CDR1 LNHDA and CDR2 SQIVND come from the germline V gene (reference sequence). The CDR3 loop spans 15 amino acids. Study-level findings and limits: Prediction of ophthalmopathy progression came a median approximately 6.6 months pre-onset. Most expanded thyroid clonotypes above 0.001 recurred in blood.

Sequenced: blood. This TCR came from a woman in her 30s with Graves' ophthalmopathy. V and J are TRBV19 and TRBJ1-2; D is undetermined. This CDR3 is CASSFAGLGNYGYTF. The CDR3 region has the DNA TGTGCCAGTAGTTTTGCAGGTTTGGGGAACTATGGCTACACCTTC.